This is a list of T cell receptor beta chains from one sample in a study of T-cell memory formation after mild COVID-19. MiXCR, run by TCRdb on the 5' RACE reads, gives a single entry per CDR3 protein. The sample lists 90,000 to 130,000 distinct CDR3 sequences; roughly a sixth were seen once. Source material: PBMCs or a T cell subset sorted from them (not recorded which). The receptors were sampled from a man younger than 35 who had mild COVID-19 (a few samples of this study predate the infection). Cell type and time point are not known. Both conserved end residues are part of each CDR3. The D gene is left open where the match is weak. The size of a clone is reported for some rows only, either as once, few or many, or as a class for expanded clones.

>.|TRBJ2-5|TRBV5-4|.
TGTGCCAGCGCGTTAAGTCCAGCGTTACTCCAAGAGACCCAGTACTTC
CASALSPALLQETQYF
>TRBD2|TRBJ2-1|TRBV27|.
TGTGCCAGCAGTTTATTAATAGCGGGGGGTCTTTTTGAGCAGTTCTTC
CASSLLIAGGLFEQFF
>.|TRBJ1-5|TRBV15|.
TGTGCCACCAGATACCGGGGGGGGGATAGCAATCAGCCCCAGCATTTT
CATRYRGGDSNQPQHF
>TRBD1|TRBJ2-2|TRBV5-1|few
TGCGCCAGCAGCCGACAGGGCTACACCGGGGAGCTGTTTTTT
CASSRQGYTGELFF
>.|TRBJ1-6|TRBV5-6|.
TGTGCCAGCAGCTTGAAGCGGACTTACTTT
CASSLKRTYF
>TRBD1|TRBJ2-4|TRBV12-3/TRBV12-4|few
TGTGCCAGCAGTTTCGGTGGTGACAGGGGGGACATTCAGTACTTC
CASSFGGDRGDIQYF
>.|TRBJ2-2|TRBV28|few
TGTGCCAGCGGAGGACAGCCCGGGGAGCTGTTTTTT
CASGGQPGELFF
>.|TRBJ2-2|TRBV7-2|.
TGTGCCAGCAGCGCCCGAGCTAGCGACACCGGGGAGCTGTTTTTT
CASSARASDTGELFF
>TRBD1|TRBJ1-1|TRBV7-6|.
TGTGCCAGCAGCTTACCCAGGGGACAGGGGGGTGGCACTGAAGCTTTCTTT
CASSLPRGQGGGTEAFF
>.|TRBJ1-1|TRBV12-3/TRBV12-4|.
TGTGCCAGCAGTCCCCGACGGGAGAACACTGAAGCTTTCTTT
CASSPRRENTEAFF
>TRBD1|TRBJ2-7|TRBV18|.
TGTGCCAGCTCACCAGGGGACAGGGTTCATCCCGAGCAGTACTTC
CASSPGDRVHPEQYF
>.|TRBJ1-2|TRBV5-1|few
TGCGCCAGCAGCTTGGGAAGATATGGCTACACCTTC
CASSLGRYGYTF
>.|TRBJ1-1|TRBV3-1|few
TGTGCCAGCAGCCAAGCCGGGACTGAAGCTTTCTTT
CASSQAGTEAFF
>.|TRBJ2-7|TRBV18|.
TGTGCCAGCTCACCATCTCCGGGGGCGCGGTACGAGCAGTACTTC
CASSPSPGARYEQYF
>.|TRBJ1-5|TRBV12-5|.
TGTGCTAGTGGCCGTGACGGCCTGAAGCCCCAGCATTTT
CASGRDGLKPQHF
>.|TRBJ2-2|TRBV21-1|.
TGTGCCAGCAGCAACAGGGGGCCCGGGGAGCTGTTTTTT
CASSNRGPGELFF
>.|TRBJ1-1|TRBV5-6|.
TGTGCCAGCAGCCCCCATCCCGGGGCCACTGAAGCTTTCTTT
CASSPHPGATEAFF
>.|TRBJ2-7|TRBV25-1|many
TGTGCCAGCAGTCCACAAACTCCGCACTACGAGCAGTACTTC
CASSPQTPHYEQYF
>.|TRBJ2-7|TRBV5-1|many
TGCGCCAGCAGCTTGGGGGACGAGCAGTACTTC
CASSLGDEQYF
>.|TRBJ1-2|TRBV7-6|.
TGTGCCAGCAGCTTAGGTTTCTCGGAAGGCTACACCTTC
CASSLGFSEGYTF
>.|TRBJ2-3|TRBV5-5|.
TGTGCCAGCAGCTTGGGGGGGACCGCGGGAGATACGCAGTATTTT
CASSLGGTAGDTQYF
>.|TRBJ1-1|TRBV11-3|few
TGTGCCAGCAGCTTAGTCCGGGGGGGTGAAGCTTTCTTT
CASSLVRGGEAFF
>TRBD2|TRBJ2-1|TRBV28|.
TGTGCCACCATGGGCCAGCGGGGCTTAAATGAGCAGTTCTTC
CATMGQRGLNEQFF
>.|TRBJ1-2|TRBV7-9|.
TGTGCCAGCACCATGGGCAGGGAGTATGGCTACACCTTC
CASTMGREYGYTF
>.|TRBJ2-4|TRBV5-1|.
TGCGCCAGCAGCTGGGGGAGCTCAGGGTTAGCCAAAAACATTCAGTACTTC
CASSWGSSGLAKNIQYF
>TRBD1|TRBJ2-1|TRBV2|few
TGTGCCAGCAGTGATTCCAGGGGGAATGAGCAGTTCTTC
CASSDSRGNEQFF
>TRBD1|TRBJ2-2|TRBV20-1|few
TGCAGTGCTAGTCGGCTGGGACAGGGAACCGGGGAGCTGTTTTTT
CSASRLGQGTGELFF
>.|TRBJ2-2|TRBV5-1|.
TGCGCCAGCACCAAGGAGGGGGACCTCAACACCGGGGAGCTGTTTTTT
CASTKEGDLNTGELFF
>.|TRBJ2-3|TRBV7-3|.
TGTGCCAGCAGCTTATCCAGAGATACGCAGTATTTT
CASSLSRDTQYF
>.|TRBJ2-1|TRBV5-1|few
TGCGCCAGCAGCGGCGGACAGCCTTACAATGAGCAGTTCTTC
CASSGGQPYNEQFF
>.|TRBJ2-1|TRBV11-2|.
TGTGCCAGCAGCGGGGGGTATTACAATGAGCAGTTCTTC
CASSGGYYNEQFF
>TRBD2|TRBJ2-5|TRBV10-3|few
TGTGCCATCAGTGCGGGACTAGCGGAAGAGACCCAGTACTTC
CAISAGLAEETQYF
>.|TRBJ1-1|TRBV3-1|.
TGTGCCAGCAGCCATGTACCATGGCCCGGGCTTGACACTGAAGCTTTCTTT
CASSHVPWPGLDTEAFF
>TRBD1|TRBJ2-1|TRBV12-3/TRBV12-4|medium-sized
TGTGCCAGCGCACATTGGGACAGGGCCTACAATGAGCAGTTCTTC
CASAHWDRAYNEQFF
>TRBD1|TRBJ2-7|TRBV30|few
TGTGCCTGGAGTGCTCGAACAGGGGGCCGGTCCTACGAGCAGTACTTC
CAWSARTGGRSYEQYF
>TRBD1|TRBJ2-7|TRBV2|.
TGTGCCAGCTCCAACAGGGGACCTCCTGGCGAGCAGTACTTC
CASSNRGPPGEQYF
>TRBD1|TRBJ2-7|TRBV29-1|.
TGCAGCGTTGGGTACAGGGGCACCTACGAGCAGTACTTC
CSVGYRGTYEQYF